This T cell receptor (beta chain) was identified during a study of cytomegalovirus exposure and HLA in healthy donors. This CDR3 comprises 14 residues. Trimming stripped 5 bases from V and 8 bases from J, with 15 bases between. Per germline, CDR1 LNHDA and CDR2 SQIVND (reference sequence). TCRdb's table, derived via immunoSEQ multiplex PCR, lists solely in-frame clones and lacks some. The repertoire consists of roughly 120,000 clones, with more than 70% occurring once and the leading ten covering 1.5% to 2%. The donors belonged to the approximately 120-subject validation cohort, separate from the 666-subject first cohort.

The TCR was taken from a woman younger than 35 in good health and CMV-seronegative. Sequenced input: PBMCs. The gene calls are TRBV19 and TRBJ1-4; D not resolved. The CDR3 sequence: CASSLDRRTEKLFF. The CDR3, as DNA: TGTGCCAGTAGTCTTGACCGGAGAACCGAAAAACTGTTTTTT.